This T cell receptor (beta chain) was identified during a study of T cell responses to AZD1222 COVID-19 vaccine. Study conclusions and caveats: Vaccine-related CD4 TCRs covered spike, predominating at 160-218 and 743-854. Clonal diversity may have been underestimated, and the donors were mostly white British, with more females than males.

Assay used: immunoSEQ multiplex PCR; TCRdb lists only in-frame clones, some missing. Seen here are about 49,000 clones, more than 65% observed once, and the top ten hold more than 20%. As concerns this clone: Antigen unknown.

V was trimmed by 3 bases and J by 0 bases, leaving 8 bases between them. Germline CDR1 and CDR2: SGHAT and FQDESV (reference sequence). The CDR3 length is 14 residues. The specimen was peripheral blood, collected on day 0 of MenACWY control vaccination. This chain connects TRBV11-1 to TRBJ1-1; D is undetermined. This receptor was obtained from an adult in good health. The CDR3 DNA reads TGTGCCAGCAGCTTGGGCAGGCTGAACACTGAAGCTTTCTTT. Translated, it gives CASSLGRLNTEAFF.